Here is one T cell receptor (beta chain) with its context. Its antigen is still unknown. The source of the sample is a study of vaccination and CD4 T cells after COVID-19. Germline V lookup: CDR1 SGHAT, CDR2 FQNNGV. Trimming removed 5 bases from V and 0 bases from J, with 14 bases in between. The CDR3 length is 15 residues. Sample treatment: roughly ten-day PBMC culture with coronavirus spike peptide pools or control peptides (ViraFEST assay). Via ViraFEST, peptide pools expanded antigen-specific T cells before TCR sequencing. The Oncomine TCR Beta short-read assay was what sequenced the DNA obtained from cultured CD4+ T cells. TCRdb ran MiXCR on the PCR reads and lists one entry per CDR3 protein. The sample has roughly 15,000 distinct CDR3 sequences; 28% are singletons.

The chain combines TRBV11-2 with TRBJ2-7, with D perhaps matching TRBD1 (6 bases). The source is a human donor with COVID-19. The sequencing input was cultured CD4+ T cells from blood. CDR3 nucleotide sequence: TGTGCCAGCAGCCGCTTGGGGGCCCCCTCCTACGAGCAGTACTTC. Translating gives CASSRLGAPSYEQYF.